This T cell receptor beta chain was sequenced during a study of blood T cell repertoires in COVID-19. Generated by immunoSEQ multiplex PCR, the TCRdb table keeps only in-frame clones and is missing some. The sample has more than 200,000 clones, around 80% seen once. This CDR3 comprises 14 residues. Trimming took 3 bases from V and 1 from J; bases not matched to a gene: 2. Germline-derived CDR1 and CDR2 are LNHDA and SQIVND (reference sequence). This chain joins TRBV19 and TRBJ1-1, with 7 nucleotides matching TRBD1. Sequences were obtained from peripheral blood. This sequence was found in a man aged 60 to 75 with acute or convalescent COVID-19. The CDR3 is CASSIWTGNTEAFF. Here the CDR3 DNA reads TGTGCCAGTAGTATCTGGACAGGGAACACTGAAGCTTTCTTT.